The present entry profiles one TCR beta chain with its context. The specificity of this receptor is unknown. No qualities accompany the bases; no much larger clone lies one base away. The cohort consisted of 650 to 850 healthy bone marrow donors. At the time of sampling, all cohort members were nominally healthy, though unrecorded immune exposures were likely present. CMV serostatus was positive for about 270 and negative for about 55% of the 666 cohort members, and was not recorded for this donor. Each donor provided a peripheral blood sample, and peripheral blood mononuclear cells were used for TCR beta sequencing. The Qiagen DNeasy Blood Extraction Kit was used to extract genomic DNA from the blood cell samples. V is cut by 6 bases and J by 11 bases, and the space between the germline ends is 15 bases. Based on the germline V gene (reference sequence), the CDR1 and CDR2 sequences are SEHNR and FQNEAQ. The CDR3 starts with the cysteine, ends with the phenylalanine, and has 12 residues. Only the CDR3 portion is preserved as DNA: 36 bases, with reading frame beginning at the first base.

The data derive from a study of cytomegalovirus exposure and HLA in healthy donors listed by TCRdb under 2017. Describing the broader study: In an earlier analysis of approximately 640 of the donors, 276 Gb of sequence data and 120 million or so unique TCR beta sequences from about 190 million T cells were reported. Approximately 300 gigabases of sequencing data and roughly 80 million unique TCR sequences made up an early release that covered some 640 HLA-typed donors. The genetic ancestry cluster associated with self-reported Caucasian donors included around 76% of the roughly 400 genotyped donors. The study aimed to test whether signatures of past pathogen exposure could be identified by cataloging public T cell receptors. The study used immunosequencing to profile the T cell repertoires of some 600 subjects and linked those repertoires to cytomegalovirus serostatus. In addition to the first cohort of approximately 650 subjects, a separate validation cohort of approximately 120 different subjects was used. High-throughput TCR immunosequencing, statistical association of individual TCRs with disease status, and machine learning were combined to predict cytomegalovirus infection status. To study patterns of TCR occurrence, a later analysis re-analyzed previously published TCR beta repertoires from 550 to 800 donors and added high-resolution HLA genotyping. Rather than drawing on any new phenotypic data, the later analysis identified candidate immune exposures from TCR beta sequences and the way those sequences occurred across donors. An earlier analysis of about 620 of the donors applied high-throughput TCR beta sequencing to assess whether each TCR beta V gene segment acted as functional or pseudogenic. Donor age, sex, ethnicity and CMV serostatus were collected together with the repertoire data. A later genetic analysis took genome-wide SNP genotypes for about 55% of the 666 donors and used that subset as a discovery cohort. Every repertoire in the discovery cohort had been generated on one and the same sequencing platform. HLA typing covered class I and class II loci at four-digit resolution. The number of typed donors differed by locus: 629-630 for A, B, C, DRB1 and DQB1; approximately 530 for DQA1; 606 for DPA1; and around 450 for DPB1. Four to six DR-DQ haplotypes were handled as single units for association and clustering because linkage in the cohort was strong. Across 398 genotyped donors of the cohort, an average of roughly 250,000 unique TCR beta nucleotide sequences per donor were sequenced, and roughly a sixth of those sequences were non-productive. Results and caveats for the whole study, not just this receptor: A further reported finding was that TCR beta sequences accurately predicted the HLA-A and HLA-B alleles for most subjects in the first cohort. HLA typing was unavailable for some donors at each locus, so association tests used only the typed subset. Correlated functional status among segregating V segments might reflect linkage disequilibrium, but an unknown experimental factor could not be ruled out. Cytomegalovirus status was reported to be diagnosed by the classifier with high specificity and sensitivity in both the original and validation cohorts. Broadly in line with IMGT annotations, most TCR beta V segments showed up in productive rearrangements about 87% or about 30% of the time in an earlier analysis of several hundred of the donors. The authors suggested that the approach could potentially be extended to other disease states and immunological phenotypes. Only TCR beta chains were sequenced in this cohort, and the absence of alpha or paired-chain data limited detectable features. A later genetic analysis associated a missense DCLRE1C variant with V-gene and J-gene trimming of TCR beta chains, and an independent cohort replicated the association. In a later genetic analysis, fewer N-insertions in productive TCRs were reported among donors in an Asian-associated ancestry cluster than the 666-donor mean. Presence/absence analyses assumed roughly uniform sequencing depth across donors, an assumption that may not hold. In a later analysis, most CMV-associated TCR beta chains were found to appear HLA-restricted, with HLA associations seemingly driven largely by CMV exposure. The sequencing pipeline was judged likely to have produced a cluster of highly shared sequence variants as a technical artifact. A few of the identified cytomegalovirus-associated TCR beta chains were confirmed in vitro to be specific for cytomegalovirus antigens. In a later analysis, TCR association rates were found to vary across HLA loci, with the most associated TCRs seen for DRB1 alleles and the fewest for HLA-C alleles. Some 16 rarely observed V segments, including chromosome 9 orphons, were excluded from the earlier analysis of just under 600 of the donors because counts were too low. The 87-base-pair reads could not distinguish some IMGT-functional V segments, including TRBV6-2 and TRBV6-3, so those segments were excluded. Specific HLA alleles were associated with roughly 16,000 TCR beta sequences at a false discovery rate of 0.05 in a later analysis. While some public TCRs were present in many individuals, most TCR sequences turned up only very rarely across donors. According to a later analysis, parvovirus B19, influenza, CMV and Epstein-Barr virus appeared linked to several top co-occurrence clusters. When HLA alleles, especially DR and DQ, strongly co-occurred, TCR associations were difficult to assign to individual alleles. CMV serostatus was the only immune exposure information available for the cohort. The study gave a list of around 170 TCR beta chains associated with cytomegalovirus. In a later analysis, HLA-associated TCR beta chains were found to be more clonally expanded and to have lower generation probabilities than equally common non-associated chains.

The library came from the immunoSEQ multiplex PCR assay. For the multiplex PCR, a mixture combining 60 forward primers for TCR Vbeta segments and 13 reverse primers for TCR Jbeta segments was used. A multiplex PCR assay on genomic DNA amplified the CDR3 region of rearranged TCR beta genes. On the Illumina HiSeq System, the amplified TCR beta libraries were sequenced as 87-base-pair reads. Under the source paper's analysis protocol: In a later analysis, approximately 74 million unique TCR beta chains were counted across the roughly 670 repertoires, and about 9.9 million of these chains were shared by at least two donors. Raw reads were error-corrected and collapsed into unique sequences with a nearest-neighbor algorithm that merged closely related sequences to remove PCR and sequencing errors. To assign V, D and J gene segments, CDR3 sequences were aligned to IMGT reference sequences. For a sequence to be retained, at least a six-nucleotide match to both a V gene segment and a J gene segment was required. A rearrangement counted as productive if the CDR3 had no stop codons and remained in frame with V and J, and every other rearrangement counted as non-productive. Following IMGT convention, CDR3 was defined as the stretch from the second conserved V-encoded cysteine to the conserved J-encoded phenylalanine. Sequences without an unambiguous match to a single V gene segment were excluded from the earlier analysis of over 500 of the donors. In an earlier analysis of approximately 590 of the donors, V segments were called functional above 56.7% productive rearrangements and were called segregating when the between-donor standard deviation exceeded 5%. To diagnose cytomegalovirus status from the catalog of TCR beta chain sequences, a statistical classification framework was built. In a later analysis, V and J genes were assigned by comparing TCR nucleotide sequences against IMGT/GENE-DB human TR gene sequences. A later analysis assigned CDR3 sequences and most-parsimonious VDJ recombination scenarios with the TCRdist pipeline. A later analysis defined each TCR beta chain by its CDR3 amino acid sequence plus V-gene family, and excluded reads lacking a unique V-gene family. As a way to deal with suspected cross-contamination and a sequencing artifact, a later analysis dropped 592 nucleotide sequences that were highly shared and had low generation probability. In a later analysis, a clonal expansion index was calculated for each public chain from normalized within-repertoire ranks of inferred template counts. Generation probabilities in a later analysis came from a VDJ recombination model fitted to out-of-frame rearrangements, and those results were checked against IGoR. In a later analysis, hypergeometric tests were used to score TCR-TCR, TCR-HLA and TCR-CMV co-occurrence, with a repertoire-size bias correction applied to TCR pairs. A later analysis estimated false discovery rates by permuting HLA or CMV assignments 20 times. In a later analysis, co-occurring TCRs were grouped using DBSCAN, and TCRdist sequence similarity was added for clustering within HLA-allele-positive subsets. Repertoires with fewer than 30,000 or more than 120,000 public chains were left out of co-occurrence clustering, as were about 5 repertoires with anomalous nucleotide sharing. TCRdb limited this immuneACCESS table to in-frame rearrangements with V and J called. A share of clones is missing; checked studies link under half to unresolved V genes, and the rest is unexplained. D and trimming come from the DNA, and the V and J calls and clone size come from that table. In this sample the table shows about 160,000 clones, roughly 80% of which occur a single time. The ten largest clones represent under 4% of the sample.

The sequence came from a human donor in good health. The V and J genes are TRBV7-9 and TRBJ2-3; the D gene is not confidently resolved. Material for sequencing was PBMCs. The CDR3 in this case is CASRAPPELQYF. The nucleotide sequence reads TGTGCCAGCAGAGCCCCACCCGAGTTGCAGTATTTT.